Below are 20 T cell receptor beta chains sequenced from a single sample in a study of blood T cell repertoires in COVID-19. Clones were read by immunoSEQ multiplex PCR, and TCRdb kept only the in-frame ones, dropping some. The data contain roughly 20,000 clones, approximately 80% of them singletons. Sequencing was performed on peripheral blood. The receptors stem from a man aged 70-80 years with COVID-19, enrolled during active disease.

The V call is TRBV19, the J call TRBJ2-7; TRBD1 aligns across 8 bases. CDR3 length: 14 residues. Looked up from germline, CDR1 is LNHDA and CDR2 is SQIVND (reference sequence). Trimming at V came to 3 bases and at J to 3 bases, leaving 4 bases not matched to a gene. CDR3 residues: CASSMTGVYYEQYF. CDR3 nucleotides: TGTGCCAGTAGTATGACAGGGGTTTACTACGAGCAGTACTTC. Full variable domain (rest looked up from reference TRBV19 and TRBJ2-7): DGGITQSPKYLFRKEGQNVTLSCEQNLNHDAMYWYRQDPGQGLRLIYYSQIVNDFQKGDIAEGYSVSREKKESFPLTVTSAQKNPTAFYLCASSMTGVYYEQYFGPGTRLTVT.

A few counts support this clone. The chain recombines TRBV6-2 or TRBV6-3 with TRBJ2-5; D gene uncertain. CDR1 MNHEY and CDR2 SVGEGT come from the germline V gene. Trimming took off 2 bases at V and 4 bases at J, with 8 bases between the two ends. This CDR3 has 13 amino acids. The CDR3 region has the DNA TGTGCCAGCAGTTACCTTACGGGAGAGACCCAGTACTTC. Protein product: CASSYLTGETQYF.

The sample holds a few counts of this clone. The chain uses TRBV7-9 and TRBJ2-1; TRBD2 is a possible D gene (6 bases). CDR1 is SEHNR and CDR2 is FQNEAQ in the germline V gene (reference sequence). The CDR3 spans 16 residues. V dropped 7 bases and J dropped 5 bases, with 21 bases sitting between them. CDR3 in amino acids: CASTGSGRRENNEQFF. The CDR3 DNA sequence: TGTGCCAGCACGGGATCGGGGCGGCGGGAAAACAATGAGCAGTTCTTC.

V is TRBV7-9 and J is TRBJ2-2, with D perhaps TRBD1 (6 bases). Germline V gene sequence: CDR1 SEHNR, CDR2 FQNEAQ (reference sequence). Trimming removed 4 bases from V and 5 bases from J, with 14 bases in between. This CDR3 is built from 15 residues. The CDR3: CASSSWTDQTGELFF. The CDR3 region has the DNA TGTGCCAGCAGCTCATGGACAGACCAAACCGGGGAGCTGTTTTTT.

The V call is TRBV7-2, the J call TRBJ2-3; D perhaps matches TRBD1 (6 bases). Trimming removed 1 base at V and 1 base at J, with 9 bases between. The germline gives CDR1 SGHTA, CDR2 FQGNSA. CDR3 length: 15 amino acids. The CDR3 is CASSLVAGGTDTQYF. DNA for the CDR3: TGTGCCAGCAGCTTAGTTGCAGGGGGCACAGATACGCAGTATTTT.

This chain connects TRBV29-1 to TRBJ1-2; D is unresolved. Germline CDR1 is SQVTM and CDR2 is ANQGSEA. V was trimmed by 0 bases and J by 4 bases, leaving 6 bases between them. CDR3 length equals 12 residues. CDR3 DNA sequence: TGCAGCGTTGAAGATAGCTCCTATGGCTACACCTTC. Translated: CSVEDSSYGYTF.

The sample holds one count of this clone. DNA for the CDR3: TGTGCCAGCAGCGAAAAGGGGGTAGCGGGGGACAGTGAGCAGTTCTTC. It is translated as CASSEKGVAGDSEQFF. The chain uses TRBV3-1 (or the pseudogene TRBV3-2) and TRBJ2-1, with 9 nucleotides matching TRBD2. Germline assignment: CDR1 LGHDT and CDR2 YNNKEL (reference sequence). The CDR3 is made up of 16 amino acids. Germline trimming cut 5 bases from V and 9 bases from J; bases unmatched to any gene: 14.

The chain's CDR3 is CASSLRQVTGELFF. Written as DNA, the CDR3 is TGTGCCAGCAGCCTTAGACAGGTCACCGGGGAGCTGTTTTTT. This chain uses TRBV28 with TRBJ2-2; TRBD1 is a possible D gene (6 bases). Trimming shortened V by 6 bases and J by 4 bases, and 12 bases separated the two germline ends. CDR1 is MDHEN, CDR2 SYDVKM, per germline. The CDR3 covers 14 residues. The full variable domain, in which reference TRBV28 and TRBJ2-2 provide the parts outside the CDR3, is DVKVTQSSRYLVKRTGEKVFLECVQDMDHENMFWYRQDPGLGLRLIYFSYDVKMKEKGDIPEGYSVSREKKERFSLILESASTNQTSMYLCASSLRQVTGELFFGEGSRLTVL.

This chain joins TRBV27 and TRBJ2-7; 9 nucleotides line up with TRBD2. Per the germline V gene, CDR1 is MNHEY and CDR2 is SMNVEV (reference sequence). V was clipped by 6 bases and J by 2 bases; unmatched bases: 8. The CDR3 length is 15 residues. DNA for the CDR3: TGTGCCAGCAGGCATGCGACTAGCGGACCCTACGAGCAGTACTTC. Amino acid sequence: CASRHATSGPYEQYF.

The chain combines TRBV11-2 with TRBJ2-7; 10 bases match TRBD1. Per germline, CDR1 SGHAT and CDR2 FQNNGV. Trimming at V came to 4 bases and at J to 2 bases, leaving 8 bases not matched to a gene. CDR3 length equals 16 residues. This CDR3 reads CASSSRDRGPTYEQYF. The CDR3 nucleotides are TGTGCCAGCAGCTCCCGGGACAGGGGTCCCACCTACGAGCAGTACTTC. The full variable domain, its missing parts supplied by reference TRBV11-2 and TRBJ2-7, is EAGVAQSPRYKIIEKRQSVAFWCNPISGHATLYWYQQILGQGPKLLIQFQNNGVVDDSQLPKDRFSAERLKGVDSTLKIQPAKLEDSAVYLCASSSRDRGPTYEQYFGPGTRLTVT.

This clone was counted once. This sequence joins TRBV12-3 or TRBV12-4 and TRBJ1-2; 7 nucleotides line up with TRBD1. The ends lost 10 bases at V and 8 bases at J; junction bases unmatched: 7. The CDR3 spans 11 residues. The CDR3 coding sequence is TGTGCCACCACCAGGGGGTTGGGCTACACCTTC. This gives the protein CATTRGLGYTF.

This clone was found once. CDR3 sequence reads: CASSQMAATQETQYF. For the CDR3, the DNA is TGTGCCAGCAGCCAGATGGCGGCCACTCAAGAGACCCAGTACTTC. The chain uses TRBV3-1 (or the pseudogene TRBV3-2) and TRBJ2-5; D remains unclear. The CDR3 is 15 amino acids. From germline, CDR1 is LGHDT and CDR2 YNNKEL (reference sequence). The V end lost 3 bases, the J end lost 2 bases, and 13 bases lay between the germline ends.

This clone was picked up one time. J is TRBJ2-2 and V is TRBV7-6, with 9 nucleotides matching TRBD2. This CDR3 region has 16 residues. V lost 6 bases and J lost 2; bases outside the gene matches: 7. The V gene's germline CDR1 is SGHVS and CDR2 FNYEAQ. CDR3 loop: CASRELAGQNTGELFF. In nucleotides, the CDR3 is TGTGCCAGCAGAGAACTAGCGGGCCAAAACACCGGGGAGCTGTTTTTT.

There are a few counts of this clone. The chain is built from TRBV5-1 and TRBJ2-1, with 7 nucleotides matching TRBD1. CDR1 and CDR2 (germline): SGHRS, YFSETQ. The CDR3 runs 15 residues. The V and J ends lost 4 bases and 3 bases, in that order; junction bases with no gene match: 7. CDR3: CASSRGGQIYNEQFF. The CDR3 coding sequence is TGCGCCAGCAGCCGTGGGGGACAGATCTACAATGAGCAGTTCTTC.

J is TRBJ1-4 and V is TRBV6-1, with D maybe TRBD1 (5 bases). V shed 4 bases and J shed 11 bases, with 23 bases lying between them. The germline CDR1 and CDR2 sequences are MNHNS and SASEGT. CDR3 length equals 16 residues. The CDR3, as DNA: TGTGCCAGCAGTGCAACAAGGGCCGACAGAGCGTCTAAACTGTTTTTT. Residues: CASSATRADRASKLFF.

J is TRBJ2-7 and V is TRBV3-1 (or the pseudogene TRBV3-2), with TRBD2 matching 7 bases. This CDR3 is built from 11 residues. With 8 bases clipped from V and 7 bases from J, the junction kept 5 bases outside the gene matches. Looked up from germline, CDR1 is LGHDT and CDR2 is YNNKEL (reference sequence). Here the CDR3 reads CASGEGREQYF. In nucleotides, the CDR3 is TGTGCCAGCGGGGAGGGAAGGGAGCAGTACTTC.

There are a few counts of this clone. V and J are TRBV3-1 (or the pseudogene TRBV3-2) and TRBJ1-1, with TRBD1 matching over 10 bases. The CDR3 is 16 amino acids. Trimming took 3 bases from V and 3 from J; bases not matched to a gene: 7. Looked up from germline, CDR1 is LGHDT and CDR2 is YNNKEL (reference sequence). As DNA, the CDR3 is TGTGCCAGCAGCCATAAGGGACAGGGGTCACACACTGAAGCTTTCTTT. It yields the protein CASSHKGQGSHTEAFF.

This clone was seen once. The chain combines TRBV3-1 (or the pseudogene TRBV3-2) with TRBJ1-2; 10 nucleotides align to TRBD1. The CDR3 is made up of 20 amino acids. V lost 1 base to trimming and J lost 2 bases; unmatched junction nucleotides: 16. Germline V CDR1 and CDR2: LGHDT, YNNKEL (reference sequence). For the CDR3, the DNA is TGTGCCAGCAGCCAAGTACATGGACAGGGGGTTTCACCCCGAAACTATGGCTACACCTTC. It is translated as CASSQVHGQGVSPRNYGYTF.

This clone appeared once. The J gene is TRBJ1-1, the V gene TRBV7-9; D not resolved. Trimming removed 7 bases from V and 1 base from J, with 4 bases in between. Germline V lookup: CDR1 SEHNR, CDR2 FQNEAQ (reference sequence). This CDR3 comprises 11 residues. DNA of the CDR3: TGTGCCAGCAACACGAACACTGAAGCTTTCTTT. It yields the protein CASNTNTEAFF.

This chain joins TRBV6-6 and TRBJ1-2; D gene uncertain. V lost 2 bases and J lost 0, with 10 bases in between. There are 15 residues in the CDR3. Looked up from germline, CDR1 is MNHNY and CDR2 is SVGAGI (reference sequence). Written as DNA, the CDR3 is TGTGCCAGCAGTTACCGACAAAAAGCTAACTATGGCTACACCTTC. It specifies CASSYRQKANYGYTF.